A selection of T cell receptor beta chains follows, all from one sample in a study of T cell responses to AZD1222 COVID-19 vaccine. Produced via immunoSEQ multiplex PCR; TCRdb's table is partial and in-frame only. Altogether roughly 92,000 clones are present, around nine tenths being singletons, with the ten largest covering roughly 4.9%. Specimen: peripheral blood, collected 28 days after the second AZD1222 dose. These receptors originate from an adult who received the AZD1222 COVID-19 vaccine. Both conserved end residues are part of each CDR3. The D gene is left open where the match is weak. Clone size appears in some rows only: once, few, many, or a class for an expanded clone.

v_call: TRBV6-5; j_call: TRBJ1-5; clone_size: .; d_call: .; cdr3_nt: TGTGCCAGCAGTTTGGGGGTTTATAGCAATCAGCCCCAGCATTTT; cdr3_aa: CASSLGVYSNQPQHF
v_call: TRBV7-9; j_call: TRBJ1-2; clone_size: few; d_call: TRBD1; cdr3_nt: TGTGCCAGCAGCCCCCAAGGACAGGGTTTCGGCTACACCTTC; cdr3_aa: CASSPQGQGFGYTF
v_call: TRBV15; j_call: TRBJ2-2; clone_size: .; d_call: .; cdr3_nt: TGTGCCACCAGCAGACCGGGACAAACGAACACCGGGGAGCTGTTTTTT; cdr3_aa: CATSRPGQTNTGELFF
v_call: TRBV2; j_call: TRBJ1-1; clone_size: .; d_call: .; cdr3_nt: TGTGCCAGCAATCCAGGACGGCTAGCTGAAGCTTTCTTT; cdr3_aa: CASNPGRLAEAFF
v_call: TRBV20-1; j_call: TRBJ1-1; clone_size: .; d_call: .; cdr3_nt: TGCAGTGCTAGTGCAGACCCCGTCGGGAACACTGAAGCTTTCTTT; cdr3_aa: CSASADPVGNTEAFF
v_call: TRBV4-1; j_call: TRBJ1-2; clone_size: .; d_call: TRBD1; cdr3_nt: TGCGCCAGCAGCCAAGAAGGGACAGGGTATGGCTACACCTTC; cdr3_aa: CASSQEGTGYGYTF
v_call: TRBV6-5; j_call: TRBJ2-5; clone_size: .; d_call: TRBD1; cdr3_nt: TGTGCCAGCAGTTCCCGGACAGGGGGAGAGACCCAGTACTTC; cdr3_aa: CASSSRTGGETQYF
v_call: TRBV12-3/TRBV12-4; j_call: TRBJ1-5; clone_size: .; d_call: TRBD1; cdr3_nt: TGTGCCAGCAGACAGGGGGCTCAGCCCCAGCATTTT; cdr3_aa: CASRQGAQPQHF
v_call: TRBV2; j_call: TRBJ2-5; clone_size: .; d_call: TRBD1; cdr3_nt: TGTGCCAGCAGTGAATGGCAGGGGGTCGAGACCCAGTACTTC; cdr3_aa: CASSEWQGVETQYF
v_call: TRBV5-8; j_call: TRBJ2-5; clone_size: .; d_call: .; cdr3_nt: TGTGCCAGCAGCTCCGGGGGCGGGACGGCGAAAGAGACCCAGTACTTC; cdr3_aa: CASSSGGGTAKETQYF
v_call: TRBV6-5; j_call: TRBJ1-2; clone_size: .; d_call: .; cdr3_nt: TGTGCCAGCAGTTACGCCGGGGGGCGTAACTATGGCTACACCTTC; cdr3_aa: CASSYAGGRNYGYTF
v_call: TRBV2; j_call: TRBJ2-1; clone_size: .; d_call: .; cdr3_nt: TGTGCCAGCAGTTCTGGCATAGCCGAGTCCGATGAGCAGTTCTTC; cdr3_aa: CASSSGIAESDEQFF
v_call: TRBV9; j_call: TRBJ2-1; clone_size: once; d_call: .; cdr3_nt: TGTGCCAGCAGCGTAGGCCAGGGACGATACAATGAGCAGTTCTTC; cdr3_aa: CASSVGQGRYNEQFF
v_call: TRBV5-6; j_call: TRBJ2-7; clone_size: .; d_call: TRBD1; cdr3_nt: TGTGCCAGCAGCTCCTCAGGGGGCGGCGAGCAGTACTTC; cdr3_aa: CASSSSGGGEQYF
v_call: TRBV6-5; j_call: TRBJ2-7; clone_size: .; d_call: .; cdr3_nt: TGTGCCAGCAGTTACTCGCCAGGGGAGTACGAGCAGTACTTC; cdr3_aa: CASSYSPGEYEQYF
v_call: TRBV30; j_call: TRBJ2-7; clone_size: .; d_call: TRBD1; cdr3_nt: TGTGCCTGGAGTGTATCCTTAGACAGGGACCTGGTTGAGCAGTACTTC; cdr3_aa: CAWSVSLDRDLVEQYF
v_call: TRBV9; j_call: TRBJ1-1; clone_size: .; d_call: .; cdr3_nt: TGTGCCAGCAGCACTAGGGGGGGTAGGAACACTGAAGCTTTCTTT; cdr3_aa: CASSTRGGRNTEAFF
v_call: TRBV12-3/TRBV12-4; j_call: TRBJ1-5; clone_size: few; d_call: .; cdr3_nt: TGTGCCAGCAGCAAGGGGAATCAGCCCCAGCATTTT; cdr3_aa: CASSKGNQPQHF
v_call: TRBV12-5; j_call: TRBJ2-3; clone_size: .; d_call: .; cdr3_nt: TGTGCTAGTGGTTTGGTGGGGGGGCCCACAGATACGCAGTATTTT; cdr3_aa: CASGLVGGPTDTQYF
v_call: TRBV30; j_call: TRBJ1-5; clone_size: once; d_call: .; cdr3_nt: TGTGCCTGGAGTGTAGAGCGGGTGAGAGCTTCTAGCAATCAGCCCCAGCATTTT; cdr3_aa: CAWSVERVRASSNQPQHF
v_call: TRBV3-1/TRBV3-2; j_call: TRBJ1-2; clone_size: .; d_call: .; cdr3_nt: TGTGCCAGCAGCCAAGTCGGGGTGGAAGGCTACACCTTC; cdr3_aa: CASSQVGVEGYTF
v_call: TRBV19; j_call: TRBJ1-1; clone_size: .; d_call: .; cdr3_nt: TGTGCCAGTAGTCGACCGAGGGCGGGCACCTCGAGCACTGAAGCTTTCTTT; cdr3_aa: CASSRPRAGTSSTEAFF
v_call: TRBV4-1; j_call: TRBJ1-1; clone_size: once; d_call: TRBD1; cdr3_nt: TGCGCCAGCAGCCAAACAGGGGTTAACACTGAAGCTTTCTTT; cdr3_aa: CASSQTGVNTEAFF
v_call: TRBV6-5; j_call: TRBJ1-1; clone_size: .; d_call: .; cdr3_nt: TGTGCCAGCACCCGGGACGGATTGAACACTGAAGCTTTCTTT; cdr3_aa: CASTRDGLNTEAFF
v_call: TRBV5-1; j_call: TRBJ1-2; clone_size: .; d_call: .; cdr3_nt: TGCGCCAGCAGCTTGGATGGGGACTATGGCTACACCTTC; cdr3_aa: CASSLDGDYGYTF
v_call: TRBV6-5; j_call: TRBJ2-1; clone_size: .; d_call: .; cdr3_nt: TGTGCCAGCAGTCCGGACCGAAGCTCCTACAATGAGCAGTTCTTC; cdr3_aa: CASSPDRSSYNEQFF
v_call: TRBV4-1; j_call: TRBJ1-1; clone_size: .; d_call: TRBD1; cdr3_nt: TGCGCCAGCAGCCAAGGGTCAGGGGGCGGACCTGAAGCTTTCTTT; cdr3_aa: CASSQGSGGGPEAFF
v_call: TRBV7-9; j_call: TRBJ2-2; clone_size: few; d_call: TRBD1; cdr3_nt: TGTGCCAGCAGCCCAGCGGAAATGACAGGGGGGTCTTTCTCCGGGGAGCTGTTTTTT; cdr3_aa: CASSPAEMTGGSFSGELFF
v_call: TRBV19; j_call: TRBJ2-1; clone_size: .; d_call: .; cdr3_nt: TGTGCCAGTAGTATTTTGGCGGGGGCTCGCAATGAGCAGTTCTTC; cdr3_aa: CASSILAGARNEQFF
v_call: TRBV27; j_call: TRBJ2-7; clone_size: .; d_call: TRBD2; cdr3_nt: TGTGCCAGCAGTGCCTGGGGGAGCGGGGGGCCCTACGAGCAGTACTTC; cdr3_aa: CASSAWGSGGPYEQYF
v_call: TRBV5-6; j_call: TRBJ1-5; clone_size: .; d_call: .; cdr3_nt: TGTGCCAGCAGCTTGTGGGGGAGGAAGAATCAGCCCCAGCATTTT; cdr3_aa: CASSLWGRKNQPQHF
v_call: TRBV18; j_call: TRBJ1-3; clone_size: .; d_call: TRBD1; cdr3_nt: TGTGCCAGCTCACGAGGGACAGCCTCTGGAACCACCATATATTTT; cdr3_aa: CASSRGTASGTTIYF
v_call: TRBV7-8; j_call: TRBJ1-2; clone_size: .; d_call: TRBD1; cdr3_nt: TGTGCCAGCAGCTTAGCGGACAGGAACTATGGCTACACCTTC; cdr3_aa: CASSLADRNYGYTF
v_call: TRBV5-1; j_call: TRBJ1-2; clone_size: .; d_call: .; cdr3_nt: TGCGCCAGCAGCTTTACAGGGTCTAACTATGGCTACACCTTC; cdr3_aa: CASSFTGSNYGYTF
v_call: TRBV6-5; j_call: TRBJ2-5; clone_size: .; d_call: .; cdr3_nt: TGTGCCAGCCTGAAGGGGGGAGTCCAAGAGACCCAGTACTTC; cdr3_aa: CASLKGGVQETQYF
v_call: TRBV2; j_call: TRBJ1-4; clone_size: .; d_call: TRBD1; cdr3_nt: TGTGCCAGCAAGGGACAGGGCTTGGGTAATGAAAAACTGTTTTTT; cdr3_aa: CASKGQGLGNEKLFF
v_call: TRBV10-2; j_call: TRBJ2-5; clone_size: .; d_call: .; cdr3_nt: TGCGCCAGCAGTGATCTCAGGGGGAGGGAGACCCAGTACTTC; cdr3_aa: CASSDLRGRETQYF
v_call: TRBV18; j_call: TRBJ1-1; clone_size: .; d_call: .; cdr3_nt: TGTGCCAGCTCACCGCCCGGGGGCACTGAAGCTTTCTTT; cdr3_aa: CASSPPGGTEAFF
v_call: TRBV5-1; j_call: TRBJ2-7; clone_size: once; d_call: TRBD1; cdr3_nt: TGCGCCAGCAGCCAAGACAGGGTGGGCTACGAGCAGTACTTC; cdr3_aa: CASSQDRVGYEQYF
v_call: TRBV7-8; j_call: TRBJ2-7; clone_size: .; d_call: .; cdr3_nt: TGTGCCAGCAGCGGGGGCGTGGGTCCCTCCGGGACGGGTCTGTACGAGCAGTACTTC; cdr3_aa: CASSGGVGPSGTGLYEQYF
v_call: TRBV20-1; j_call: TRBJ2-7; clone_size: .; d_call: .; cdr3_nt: TGCAGTGCCCGGACTGTGGACGAGCAGTACTTC; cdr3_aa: CSARTVDEQYF
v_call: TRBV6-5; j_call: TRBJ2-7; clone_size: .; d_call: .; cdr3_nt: TGTGCCAGCATTCTCGCAGGAAACTACGAGCAGTACTTC; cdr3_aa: CASILAGNYEQYF
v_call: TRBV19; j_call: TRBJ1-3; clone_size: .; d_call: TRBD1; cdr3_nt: TGTGCCAGTACCCCACCGGGACAGGGGGGAAACACCATATATTTT; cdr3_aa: CASTPPGQGGNTIYF
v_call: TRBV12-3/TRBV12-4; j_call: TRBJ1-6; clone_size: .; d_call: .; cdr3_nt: TGTGCCAGCACATCCAGGTTTTCACCCCTCCACTTT; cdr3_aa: CASTSRFSPLHF
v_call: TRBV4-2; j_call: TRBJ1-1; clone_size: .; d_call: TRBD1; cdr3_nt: TGTGCCAGCAGCCAAGAGGGACAGTTGAACACTGAAGCTTTCTTT; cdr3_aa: CASSQEGQLNTEAFF
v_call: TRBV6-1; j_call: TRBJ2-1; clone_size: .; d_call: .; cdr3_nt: TGTGCCAGCAGTGAAAATTTTGGGGGGAGCTCCTACAATGAGCAGTTCTTC; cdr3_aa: CASSENFGGSSYNEQFF
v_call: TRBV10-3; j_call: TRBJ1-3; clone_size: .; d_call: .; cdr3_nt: TGTGCCATCAGTGAGCTGGGGGCAACGCCTGGAAACACCATATATTTT; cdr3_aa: CAISELGATPGNTIYF
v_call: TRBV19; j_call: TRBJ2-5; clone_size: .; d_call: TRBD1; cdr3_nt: TGTGCCAGTACCGGGACAGGAGGCCCAGAGACCCAGTACTTC; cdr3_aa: CASTGTGGPETQYF
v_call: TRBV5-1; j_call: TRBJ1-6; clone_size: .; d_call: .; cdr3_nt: TGCGCCAGCAGCTTGGGACAGGCTAATTCACCCCTCCACTTT; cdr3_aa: CASSLGQANSPLHF
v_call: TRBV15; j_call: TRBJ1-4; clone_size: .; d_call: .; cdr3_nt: TGTGCCACTGGATGGGGTGGCCGGAGGACTAATGAAAAACTGTTTTTT; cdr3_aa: CATGWGGRRTNEKLFF
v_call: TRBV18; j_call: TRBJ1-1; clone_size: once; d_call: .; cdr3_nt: TGTGCCAGCTCACCGGGTGCGAACACTGAAGCTTTCTTT; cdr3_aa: CASSPGANTEAFF
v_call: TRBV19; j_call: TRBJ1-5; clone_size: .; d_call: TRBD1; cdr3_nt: TGTGCCAGTACCCCAACCGGGACAGCGTATCAGCCCCAGCATTTT; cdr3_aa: CASTPTGTAYQPQHF
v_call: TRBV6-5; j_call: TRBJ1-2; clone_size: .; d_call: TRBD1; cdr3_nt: TGTGCCAGCAGTTACAGAGGACAGGGAAGCGGCTACACCTTC; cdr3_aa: CASSYRGQGSGYTF
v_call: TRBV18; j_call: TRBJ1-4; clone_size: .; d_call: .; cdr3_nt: TGTGCCAGCTCACAGGACGGTTCAACTAATGAAAAACTGTTTTTT; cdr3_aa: CASSQDGSTNEKLFF
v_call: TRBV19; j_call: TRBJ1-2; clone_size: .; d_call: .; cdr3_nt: TGTGCCAGTAGTACCTCTCTCGCCCCGGGGGGCTACACCTTC; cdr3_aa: CASSTSLAPGGYTF
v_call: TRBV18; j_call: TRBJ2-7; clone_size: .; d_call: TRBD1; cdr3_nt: TGTGCCAGCTCACCCCCGGGACAGGGAGGATTGTGGCAGTACTTC; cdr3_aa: CASSPPGQGGLWQYF
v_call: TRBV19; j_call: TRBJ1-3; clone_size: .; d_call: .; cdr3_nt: TGTGCCAGTAGAGAGACGGCGAGCTCTGGAAACACCATATATTTT; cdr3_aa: CASRETASSGNTIYF
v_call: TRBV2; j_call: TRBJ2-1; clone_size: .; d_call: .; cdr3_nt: TGTGCCACCGCGGGGCCGGGGAACTACAATGAGCAGTTCTTC; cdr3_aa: CATAGPGNYNEQFF
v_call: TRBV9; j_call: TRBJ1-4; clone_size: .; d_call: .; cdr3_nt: TGTGCCAGCAGCGGCTACAGGATCCATAATGAAAAACTGTTTTTT; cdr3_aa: CASSGYRIHNEKLFF
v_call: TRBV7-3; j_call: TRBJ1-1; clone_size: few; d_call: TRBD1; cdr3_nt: TGTGCCAGCAGCGCGACAGGGGGGAACACTGAAGCTTTCTTT; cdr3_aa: CASSATGGNTEAFF